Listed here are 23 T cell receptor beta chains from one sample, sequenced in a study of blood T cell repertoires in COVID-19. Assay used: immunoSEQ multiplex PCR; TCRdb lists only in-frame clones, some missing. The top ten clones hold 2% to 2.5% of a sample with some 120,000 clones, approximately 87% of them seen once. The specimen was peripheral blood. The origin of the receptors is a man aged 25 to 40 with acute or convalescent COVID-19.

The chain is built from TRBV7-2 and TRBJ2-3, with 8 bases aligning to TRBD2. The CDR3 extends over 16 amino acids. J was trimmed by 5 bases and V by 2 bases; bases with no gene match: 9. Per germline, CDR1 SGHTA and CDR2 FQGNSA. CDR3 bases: TGTGCCAGCAGCTTATTGCCGGGAGGGCCTGGAGATACGCAGTATTTT. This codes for CASSLLPGGPGDTQYF.

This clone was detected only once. The CDR3 is CASRGASGAYEQYF. CDR3 nucleotides: TGCGCCAGCAGAGGAGCTAGCGGGGCTTACGAGCAGTACTTC. The rearrangement uses TRBV5-1 and TRBJ2-7; the match to TRBD2 covers 9 bases. This CDR3 region has 14 residues. Trimming removed 5 bases from V and 4 bases from J; junction bases left unmatched: 7. The germline V gene encodes CDR1 SGHRS and CDR2 YFSETQ.

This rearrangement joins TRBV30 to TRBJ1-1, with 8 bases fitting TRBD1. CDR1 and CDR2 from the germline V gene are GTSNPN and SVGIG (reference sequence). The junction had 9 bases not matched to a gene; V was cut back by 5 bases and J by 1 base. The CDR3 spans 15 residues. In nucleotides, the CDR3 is TGTGCCTGGGGGACAGGATCTATCTGGAACACTGAAGCTTTCTTT. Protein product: CAWGTGSIWNTEAFF.

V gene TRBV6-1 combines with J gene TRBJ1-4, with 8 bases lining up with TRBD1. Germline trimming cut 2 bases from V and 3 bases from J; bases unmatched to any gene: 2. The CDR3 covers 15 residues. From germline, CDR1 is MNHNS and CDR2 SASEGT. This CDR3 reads CASSEWDRPNEKLFF. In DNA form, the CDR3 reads TGTGCCAGCAGTGAATGGGACAGGCCTAATGAAAAACTGTTTTTT.

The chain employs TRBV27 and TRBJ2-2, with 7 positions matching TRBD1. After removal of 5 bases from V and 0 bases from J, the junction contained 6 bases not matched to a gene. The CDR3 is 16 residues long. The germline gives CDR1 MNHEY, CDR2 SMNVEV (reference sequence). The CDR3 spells CASSDFGTANTGELFF. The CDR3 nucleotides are TGTGCCAGCAGTGACTTCGGGACAGCGAACACCGGGGAGCTGTTTTTT.

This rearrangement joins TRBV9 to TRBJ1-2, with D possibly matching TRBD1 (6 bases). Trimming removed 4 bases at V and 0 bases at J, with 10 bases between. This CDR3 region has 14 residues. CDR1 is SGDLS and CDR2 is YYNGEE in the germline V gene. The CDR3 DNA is TGTGCCAGCAGCCCCCGGACAGCTAACTATGGCTACACCTTC. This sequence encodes CASSPRTANYGYTF.

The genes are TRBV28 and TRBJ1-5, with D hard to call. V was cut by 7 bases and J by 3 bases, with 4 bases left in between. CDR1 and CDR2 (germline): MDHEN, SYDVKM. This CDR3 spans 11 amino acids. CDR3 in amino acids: CASNSNQPQHF. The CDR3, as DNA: TGTGCCAGCAACTCCAATCAGCCCCAGCATTTT.

The CDR3 DNA reads as TGTGCCAGCAGTCTATTTCGGGACAGGGGAAGGATTGAGCAGTTCTTC. This encodes CASSLFRDRGRIEQFF. The V and J genes are TRBV3-1 (or the pseudogene TRBV3-2) and TRBJ2-1; 10 bases map to TRBD1. The CDR3 is 16 residues long. With 6 bases clipped from V and 9 bases from J, the junction kept 14 bases outside the gene matches. Germline V gene lookup returns CDR1 LGHDT and CDR2 YNNKEL (reference sequence).

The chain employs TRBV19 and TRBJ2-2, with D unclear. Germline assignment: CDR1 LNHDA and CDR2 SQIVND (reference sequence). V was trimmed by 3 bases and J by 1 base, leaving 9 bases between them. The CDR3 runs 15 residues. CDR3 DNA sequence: TGTGCCAGTAGTATTGTCAGATTGAACACCGGGGAGCTGTTTTTT. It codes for CASSIVRLNTGELFF.

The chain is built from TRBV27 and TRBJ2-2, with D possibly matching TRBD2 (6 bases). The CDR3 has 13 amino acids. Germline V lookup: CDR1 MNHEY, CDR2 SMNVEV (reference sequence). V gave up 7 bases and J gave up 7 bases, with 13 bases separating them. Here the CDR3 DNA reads TGTGCCAGCACCCGGAGGGGCGGCGGGGAGCTGTTTTTT. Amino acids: CASTRRGGGELFF.

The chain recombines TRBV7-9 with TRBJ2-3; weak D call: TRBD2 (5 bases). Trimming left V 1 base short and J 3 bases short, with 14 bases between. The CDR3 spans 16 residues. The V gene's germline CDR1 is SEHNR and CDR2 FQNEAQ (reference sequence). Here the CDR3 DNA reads TGTGCCAGCAGCTTAGAAACCGGGGTAGGGACAGATACGCAGTATTTT. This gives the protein CASSLETGVGTDTQYF. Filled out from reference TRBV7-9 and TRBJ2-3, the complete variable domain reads DTGVSQNPRHKITKRGQNVTFRCDPISEHNRLYWYRQTLGQGPEFLTYFQNEAQLEKSRLLSDRFSAERPKGSFSTLEIQRTEQGDSAMYLCASSLETGVGTDTQYFGPGTRLTVL.

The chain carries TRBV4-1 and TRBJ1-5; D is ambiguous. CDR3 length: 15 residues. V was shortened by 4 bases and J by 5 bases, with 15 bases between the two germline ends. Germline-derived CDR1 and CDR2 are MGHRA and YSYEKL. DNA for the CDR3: TGCGCCAGCAGCCGGACTTTCCGCGCCGATCAGCCCCAGCATTTT. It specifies CASSRTFRADQPQHF.

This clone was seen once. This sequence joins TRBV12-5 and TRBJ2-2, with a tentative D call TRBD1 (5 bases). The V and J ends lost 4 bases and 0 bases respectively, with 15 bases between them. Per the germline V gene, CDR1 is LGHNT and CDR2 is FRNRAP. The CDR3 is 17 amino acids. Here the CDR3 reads CASGSNRQYPNTGELFF. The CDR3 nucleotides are TGTGCTAGTGGTTCCAATCGACAGTACCCGAACACCGGGGAGCTGTTTTTT.

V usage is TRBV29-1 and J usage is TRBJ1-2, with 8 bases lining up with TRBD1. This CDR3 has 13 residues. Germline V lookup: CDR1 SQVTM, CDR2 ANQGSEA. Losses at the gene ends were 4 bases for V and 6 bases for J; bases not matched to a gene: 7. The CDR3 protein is CSVVRGQGNGYTF. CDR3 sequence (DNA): TGCAGCGTTGTCCGAGGACAGGGTAATGGCTACACCTTC.

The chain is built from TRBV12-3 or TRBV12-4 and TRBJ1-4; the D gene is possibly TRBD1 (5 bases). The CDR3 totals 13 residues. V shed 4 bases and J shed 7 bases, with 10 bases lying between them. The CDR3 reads CASSWQGSEKLFF. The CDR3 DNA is TGTGCCAGCAGTTGGCAGGGAAGTGAAAAACTGTTTTTT.

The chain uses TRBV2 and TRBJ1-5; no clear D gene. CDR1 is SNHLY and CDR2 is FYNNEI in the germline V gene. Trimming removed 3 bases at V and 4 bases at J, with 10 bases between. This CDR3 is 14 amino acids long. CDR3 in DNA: TGTGCCAGCAGTGAGGAGCAGTCGAATCAGCCCCAGCATTTT. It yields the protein CASSEEQSNQPQHF.

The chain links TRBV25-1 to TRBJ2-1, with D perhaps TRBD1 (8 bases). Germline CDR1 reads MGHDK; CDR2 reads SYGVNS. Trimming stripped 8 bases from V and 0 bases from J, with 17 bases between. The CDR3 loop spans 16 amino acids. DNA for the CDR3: TGTGCCAGCGAGCCCACAGGGGGGGACTCCTACAATGAGCAGTTCTTC. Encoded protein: CASEPTGGDSYNEQFF.

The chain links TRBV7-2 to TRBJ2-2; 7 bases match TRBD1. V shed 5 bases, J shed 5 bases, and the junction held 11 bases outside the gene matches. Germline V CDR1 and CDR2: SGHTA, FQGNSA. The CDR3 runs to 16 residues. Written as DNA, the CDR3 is TGTGCCAGCAGCCCTCGGACAGGCGGTAGGACCGGGGAGCTGTTTTTT. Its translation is CASSPRTGGRTGELFF.

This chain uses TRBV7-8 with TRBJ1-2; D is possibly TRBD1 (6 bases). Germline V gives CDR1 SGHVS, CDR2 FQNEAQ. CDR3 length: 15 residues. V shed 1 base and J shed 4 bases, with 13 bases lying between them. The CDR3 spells CASSLDIGQLYGYTF. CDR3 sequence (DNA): TGTGCCAGCAGCTTAGATATCGGACAGCTCTATGGCTACACCTTC.

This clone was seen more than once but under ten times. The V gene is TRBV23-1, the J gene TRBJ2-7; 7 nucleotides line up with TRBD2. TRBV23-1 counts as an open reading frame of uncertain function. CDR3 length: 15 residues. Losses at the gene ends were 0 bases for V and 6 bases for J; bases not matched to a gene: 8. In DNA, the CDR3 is TGCGCCAGCAGTCAATCTGGGAGGGTAAGAGCCGAGCAGTACGTC. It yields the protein CASSQSGRVRAEQYV.

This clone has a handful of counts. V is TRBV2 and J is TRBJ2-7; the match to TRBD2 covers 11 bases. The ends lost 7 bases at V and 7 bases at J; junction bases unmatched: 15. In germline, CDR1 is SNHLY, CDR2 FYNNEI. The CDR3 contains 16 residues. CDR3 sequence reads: CASKGETSGELWEQYV. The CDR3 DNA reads TGTGCCAGCAAGGGCGAGACTAGCGGGGAGCTTTGGGAGCAGTACGTC.

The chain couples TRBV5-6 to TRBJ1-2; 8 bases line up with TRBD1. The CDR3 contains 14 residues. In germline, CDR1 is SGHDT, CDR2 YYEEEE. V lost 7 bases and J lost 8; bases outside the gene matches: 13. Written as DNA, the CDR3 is TGTGCCAGCGCCAGGGCCGGACAGGGTTGGGGCTACACCTTC. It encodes CASARAGQGWGYTF.

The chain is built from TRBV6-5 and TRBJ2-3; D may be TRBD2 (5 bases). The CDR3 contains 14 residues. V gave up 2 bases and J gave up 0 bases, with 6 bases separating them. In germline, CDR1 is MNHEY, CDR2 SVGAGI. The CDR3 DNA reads TGTGCCAGCAGTTACGCGGGCAGCACAGATACGCAGTATTTT. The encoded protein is CASSYAGSTDTQYF.